This TCR beta chain was identified during a study of blood T cell repertoires in COVID-19. Looking at the study overall: Some COVID-19 samples were acute and others convalescent; all came from the United States, Italy and Spain.

The CDR3 runs to 14 residues. Between the trimmed V and J ends, which lost 4 bases and 2 bases, there was a span of 9 bases. CDR1 MDHEN and CDR2 SYDVKM come from the germline V gene. Clones were sequenced by immunoSEQ multiplex PCR, and TCRdb holds only the in-frame ones, with some missing. The data contain roughly 53,000 clones, roughly 84% of them seen just once; the ten biggest clones take up more than 2.5%. The rearrangement joins TRBV28 to TRBJ1-5; the D gene is possibly TRBD1 (6 bases). The sequence derives from a man aged 50-60 years with acute or convalescent COVID-19. The specimen sequenced was peripheral blood. The CDR3 region is CASSYPGGNQPQHF. For the CDR3, the DNA is TGTGCCAGCAGTTATCCAGGGGGCAATCAGCCCCAGCATTTT.